Shown below are 3 T cell receptor beta chains from a single sample sequenced in a study of cytomegalovirus exposure and HLA in healthy donors. PCR was performed using 60 Vbeta and 13 Jbeta primers. Generated by immunoSEQ multiplex PCR, the TCRdb table keeps only in-frame clones and is missing some. The sample yields 74,000 or so clones, of which the top ten take up around 1.6%. Sequenced material: PBMCs. These receptors were obtained from a woman aged 55 to 70 in good health and CMV-seronegative.

The chain couples TRBV18 to TRBJ1-5; D not certain. The V end lost 3 bases, the J end lost 4 bases, and 7 bases lay between the germline ends. The CDR3 consists of 13 residues. Looked up from germline, CDR1 is KGHSH and CDR2 is LQKENI. The CDR3 DNA sequence: TGTGCCAGCTCACCGAACCAGAATCAGCCCCAGCATTTT. Translating it yields CASSPNQNQPQHF.

This chain joins TRBV15 and TRBJ2-3, with 7 bases fitting TRBD1. CDR1 and CDR2 from the germline V gene are LNHNV and YYDKDF (reference sequence). Trimming removed 3 bases from V and 3 bases from J; junction bases left unmatched: 6. CDR3 length: 15 amino acids. CDR3 in amino acids: CATSSLGQATDTQYF. The CDR3 DNA reads as TGTGCCACCAGCAGCCTAGGACAGGCTACAGATACGCAGTATTTT.

The genes are TRBV28 and TRBJ1-5; D not resolved. The CDR3 covers 14 residues. The V end lost 7 bases, the J end lost 2 bases, and 12 bases lay between the germline ends. Germline V gene sequence: CDR1 MDHEN, CDR2 SYDVKM. This CDR3 is CASKLRVGNQPQHF. The CDR3 DNA sequence: TGTGCCAGCAAACTTCGAGTGGGCAATCAGCCCCAGCATTTT.